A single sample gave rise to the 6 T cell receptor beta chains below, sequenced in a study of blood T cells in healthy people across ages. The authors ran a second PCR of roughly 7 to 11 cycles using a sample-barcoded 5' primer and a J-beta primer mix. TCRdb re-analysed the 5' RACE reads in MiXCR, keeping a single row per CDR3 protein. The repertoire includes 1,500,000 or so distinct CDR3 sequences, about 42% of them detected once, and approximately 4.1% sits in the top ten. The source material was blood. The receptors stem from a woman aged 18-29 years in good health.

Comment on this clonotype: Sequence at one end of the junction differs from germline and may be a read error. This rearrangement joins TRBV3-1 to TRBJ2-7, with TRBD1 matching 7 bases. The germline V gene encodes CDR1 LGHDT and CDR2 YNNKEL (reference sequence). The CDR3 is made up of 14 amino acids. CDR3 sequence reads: CTSSDDRAPYEQYF. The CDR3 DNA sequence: TGTACCAGCAGCGACGACAGGGCTCCCTACGAGCAGTACTTC.

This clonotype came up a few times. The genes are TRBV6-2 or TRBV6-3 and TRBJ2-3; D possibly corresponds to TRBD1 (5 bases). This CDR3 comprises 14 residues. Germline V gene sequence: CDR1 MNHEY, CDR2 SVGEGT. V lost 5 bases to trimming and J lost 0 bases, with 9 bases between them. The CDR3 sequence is CASSGRVSTDTQYF. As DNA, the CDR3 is TGTGCCAGCAGTGGCAGGGTGAGCACAGATACGCAGTATTTT.

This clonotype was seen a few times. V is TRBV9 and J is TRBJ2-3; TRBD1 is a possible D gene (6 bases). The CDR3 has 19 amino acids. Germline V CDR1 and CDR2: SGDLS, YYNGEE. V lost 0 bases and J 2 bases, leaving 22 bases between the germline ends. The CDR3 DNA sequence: TGTGCCAGCAGCGTAGGTAGGGGGTCAGCCCAGCGGCACACAGATACGCAGTATTTT. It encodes CASSVGRGSAQRHTDTQYF.

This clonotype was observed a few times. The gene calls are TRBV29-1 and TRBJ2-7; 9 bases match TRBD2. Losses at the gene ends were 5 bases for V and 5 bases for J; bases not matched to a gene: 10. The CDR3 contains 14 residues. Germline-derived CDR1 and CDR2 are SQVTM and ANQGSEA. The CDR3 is CSVSYGGRADEQYF. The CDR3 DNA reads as TGCAGCGTTTCCTACGGCGGGAGGGCCGACGAGCAGTACTTC.

CDR3 bases: TGCAGCGCCGGAGGCTGGGACACCGGGGAGCTGTTTTTT. Protein sequence: CSAGGWDTGELFF. The V call is TRBV29-1, the J call TRBJ2-2; tentatively, D is TRBD2 (5 bases). V shed 7 bases and J shed 3 bases, with 12 bases lying between them. The CDR3 runs to 13 residues. Germline V lookup: CDR1 SQVTM, CDR2 ANQGSEA.

CDR3 in DNA: TGCAGTGCAGGAGCCCAGGGTGAAAAACTGTTTTTT. Its protein product is CSAGAQGEKLFF. The chain combines TRBV20-1 with TRBJ1-4, with D possibly TRBD1 on 5 matching bases. Germline-derived CDR1 and CDR2 are DFQATT and SNEGSKA (reference sequence). This CDR3 is 12 amino acids long. Trimming took off 6 bases at V and 7 bases at J, with 12 bases between the two ends.